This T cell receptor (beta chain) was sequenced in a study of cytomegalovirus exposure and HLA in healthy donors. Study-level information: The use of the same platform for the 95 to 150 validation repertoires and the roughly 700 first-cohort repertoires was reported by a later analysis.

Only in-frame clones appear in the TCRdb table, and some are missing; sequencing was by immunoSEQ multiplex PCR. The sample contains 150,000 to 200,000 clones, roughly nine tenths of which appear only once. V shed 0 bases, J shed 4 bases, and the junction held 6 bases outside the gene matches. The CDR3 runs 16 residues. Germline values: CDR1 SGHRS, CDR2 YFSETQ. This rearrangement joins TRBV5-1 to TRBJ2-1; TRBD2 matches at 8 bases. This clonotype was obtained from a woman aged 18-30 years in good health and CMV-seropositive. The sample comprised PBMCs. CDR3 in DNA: TGCGCCAGCAGCTTGGAGGCGGGAGGCCTATACAATGAGCAGTTCTTC. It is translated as CASSLEAGGLYNEQFF.